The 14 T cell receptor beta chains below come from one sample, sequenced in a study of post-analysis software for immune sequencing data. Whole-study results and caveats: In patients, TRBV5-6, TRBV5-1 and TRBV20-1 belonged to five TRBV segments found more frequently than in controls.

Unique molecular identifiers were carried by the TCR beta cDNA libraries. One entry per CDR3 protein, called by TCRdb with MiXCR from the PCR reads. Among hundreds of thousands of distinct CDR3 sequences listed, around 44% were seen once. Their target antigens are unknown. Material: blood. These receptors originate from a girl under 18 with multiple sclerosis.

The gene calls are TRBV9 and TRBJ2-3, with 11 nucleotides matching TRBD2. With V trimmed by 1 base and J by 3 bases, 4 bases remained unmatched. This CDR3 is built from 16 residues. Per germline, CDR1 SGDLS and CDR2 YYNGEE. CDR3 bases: TGTGCCAGCAGCGTATCTGCTAGCGGGGGGACAGATACGCAGTATTTT. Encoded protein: CASSVSASGGTDTQYF.

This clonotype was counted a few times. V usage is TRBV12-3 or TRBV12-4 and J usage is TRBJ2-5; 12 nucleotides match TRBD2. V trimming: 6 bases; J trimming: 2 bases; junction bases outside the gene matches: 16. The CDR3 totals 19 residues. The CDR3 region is CASSLMLGLAGEAQETQYF. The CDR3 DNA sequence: TGTGCCAGCAGCCTAATGTTGGGACTAGCGGGTGAGGCGCAAGAGACCCAGTACTTC.

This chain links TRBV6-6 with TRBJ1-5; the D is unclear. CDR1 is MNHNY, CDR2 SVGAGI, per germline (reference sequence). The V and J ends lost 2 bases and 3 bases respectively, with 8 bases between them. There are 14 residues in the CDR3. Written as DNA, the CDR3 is TGTGCCAGCAGTTACGACGGATACAATCAGCCCCAGCATTTT. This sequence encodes CASSYDGYNQPQHF.

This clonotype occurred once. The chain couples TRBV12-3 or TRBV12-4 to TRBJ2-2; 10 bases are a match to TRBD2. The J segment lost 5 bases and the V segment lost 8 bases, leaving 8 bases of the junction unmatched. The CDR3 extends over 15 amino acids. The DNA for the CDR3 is TGTGCCAGCCATAGCGGGAGGCGGGAAACCGGGGAGCTGTTTTTT. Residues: CASHSGRRETGELFF.

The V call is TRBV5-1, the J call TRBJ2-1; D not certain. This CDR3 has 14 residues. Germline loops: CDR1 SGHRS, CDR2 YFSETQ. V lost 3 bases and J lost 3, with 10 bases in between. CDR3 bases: TGCGCCAGCAGCTATGGCCAGGTCTACAATGAGCAGTTCTTC. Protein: CASSYGQVYNEQFF.

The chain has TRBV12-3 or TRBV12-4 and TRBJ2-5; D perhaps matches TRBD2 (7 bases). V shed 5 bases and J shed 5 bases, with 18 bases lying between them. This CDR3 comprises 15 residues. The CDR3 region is CASSPKGGPTETQYF. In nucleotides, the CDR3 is TGTGCCAGCAGTCCCAAGGGGGGGCCTACGGAGACCCAGTACTTC.

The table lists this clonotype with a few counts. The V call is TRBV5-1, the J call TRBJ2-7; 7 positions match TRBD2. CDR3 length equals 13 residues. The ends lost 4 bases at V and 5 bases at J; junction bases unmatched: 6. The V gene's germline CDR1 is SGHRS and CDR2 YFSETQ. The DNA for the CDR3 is TGCGCCAGCAGCCCCACGGCGGGGGACGAGCAGTACTTC. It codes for CASSPTAGDEQYF.

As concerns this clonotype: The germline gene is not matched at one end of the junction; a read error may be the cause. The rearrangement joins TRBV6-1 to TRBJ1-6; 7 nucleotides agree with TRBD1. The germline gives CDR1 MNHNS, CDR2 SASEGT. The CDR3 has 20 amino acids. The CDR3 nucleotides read TGTGCCAGCAGTCCCATTAGGCGGACAGGTCGGCTGGTAAAGAATTCACCCCCCCACTTT. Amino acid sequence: CASSPIRRTGRLVKNSPPHF.

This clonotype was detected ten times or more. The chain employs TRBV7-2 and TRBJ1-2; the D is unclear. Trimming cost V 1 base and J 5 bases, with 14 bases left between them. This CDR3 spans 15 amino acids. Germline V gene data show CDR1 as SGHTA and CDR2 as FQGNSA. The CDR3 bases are TGTGCCAGCAGCTTAGGTCGGGAAGCACTTTATGGCTACACCTTC. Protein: CASSLGREALYGYTF.

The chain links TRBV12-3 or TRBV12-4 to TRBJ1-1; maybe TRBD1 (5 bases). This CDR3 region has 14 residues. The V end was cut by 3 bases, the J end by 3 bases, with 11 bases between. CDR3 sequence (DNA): TGTGCCAGCAGTTTCAGGGTGGGGGACACTGAAGCTTTCTTT. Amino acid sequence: CASSFRVGDTEAFF.

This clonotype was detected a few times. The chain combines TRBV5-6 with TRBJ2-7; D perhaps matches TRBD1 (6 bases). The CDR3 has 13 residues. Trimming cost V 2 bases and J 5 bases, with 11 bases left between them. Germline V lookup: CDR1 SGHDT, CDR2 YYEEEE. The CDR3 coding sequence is TGTGCCAGCAGCTTCTTGGACAGCCACGAGCAGTACTTC. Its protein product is CASSFLDSHEQYF.

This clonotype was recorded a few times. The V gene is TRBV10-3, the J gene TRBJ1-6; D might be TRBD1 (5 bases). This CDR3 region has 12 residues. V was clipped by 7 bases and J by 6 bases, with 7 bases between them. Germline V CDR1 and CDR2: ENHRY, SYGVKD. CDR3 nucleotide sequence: TGTGCCATCAACGGGGGTAATTCACCCCTCCACTTT. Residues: CAINGGNSPLHF.

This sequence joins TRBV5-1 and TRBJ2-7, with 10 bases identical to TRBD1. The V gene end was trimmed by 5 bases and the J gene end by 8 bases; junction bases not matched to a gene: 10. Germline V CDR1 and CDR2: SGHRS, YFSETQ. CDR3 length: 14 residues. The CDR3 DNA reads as TGCGCCAGCAGAACCCGGGACAGGGGCTGGAAGCAGTACTTC. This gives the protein CASRTRDRGWKQYF.

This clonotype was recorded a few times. The CDR3 DNA sequence: TGTGCCATCAGTGAGTCGAGGCAGGGGAAGTTCTACGAGCAGTTCTTC. Protein product: CAISESRQGKFYEQFF. The chain is built from TRBV10-3 and TRBJ2-1; D perhaps matches TRBD1 (6 bases). The CDR3 contains 16 residues. Germline CDR1 is ENHRY and CDR2 is SYGVKD. Trimming left V 0 bases short and J 10 bases short, with 19 bases between.